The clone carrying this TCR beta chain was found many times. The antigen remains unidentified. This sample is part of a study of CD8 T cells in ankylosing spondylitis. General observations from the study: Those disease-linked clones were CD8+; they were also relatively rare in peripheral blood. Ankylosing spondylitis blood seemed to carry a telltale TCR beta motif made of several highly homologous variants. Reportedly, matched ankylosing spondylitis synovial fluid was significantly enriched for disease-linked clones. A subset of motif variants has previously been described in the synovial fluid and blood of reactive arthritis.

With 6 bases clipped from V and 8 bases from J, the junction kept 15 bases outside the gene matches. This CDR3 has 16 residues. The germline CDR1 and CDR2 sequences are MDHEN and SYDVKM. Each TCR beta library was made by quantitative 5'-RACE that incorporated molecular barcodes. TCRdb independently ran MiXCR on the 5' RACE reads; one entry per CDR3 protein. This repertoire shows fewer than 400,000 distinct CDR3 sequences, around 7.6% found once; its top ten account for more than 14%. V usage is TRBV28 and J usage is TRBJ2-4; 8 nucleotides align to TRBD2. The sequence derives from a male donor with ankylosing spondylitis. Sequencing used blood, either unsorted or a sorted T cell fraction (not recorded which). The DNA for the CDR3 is TGTGCCAGCAGCTCCCCTAACCGGGAGGGCCCGGACATTCAGTACTTC. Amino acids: CASSSPNREGPDIQYF.